The entry below gives a single T cell receptor beta chain sequence along with its context. These data are taken from a study of blood T cell repertoires in COVID-19. At the level of the study: The samples span acute and convalescent COVID-19 from the United States, Italy and Spain. The cDNA or gDNA used as material had been derived from T cells, B-cell-depleted T cells, or PBMCs.

The CDR3 spans 13 residues. Trimming cost V 11 bases and J 0 bases, with 10 bases left between them. The germline CDR1 and CDR2 sequences are MNHEY and SVGAGI. As originally analysed: The assay estimated nucleated cells by amplifying reference gene primers. The assay was immunoSEQ multiplex PCR, and TCRdb's table has in-frame clones only and misses some. V, J and clone size were drawn from that table, and D and trimming were deduced from the DNA. The table has about 490,000 clones, 70% to 90% seen once. The source is a human donor in a cohort sampled during active COVID-19. The sample was peripheral blood. This chain joins TRBV6-5 and TRBJ1-4; the D gene is possibly TRBD1 (5 bases). CDR3 coding DNA: TGTGCCGCGGGGCGAGCAACTAATGAAAAACTGTTTTTT. Residues: CAAGRATNEKLFF.